These 22 T cell receptor beta chains share one sample of origin, sequenced in a study of blood T cell repertoires in COVID-19 (dated by TCRdb to 2018 to 2020). The library came from the immunoSEQ multiplex PCR assay. The table comes from immuneACCESS by way of TCRdb, which keeps in-frame sequences with V and J called. Part of the clones is missing from these tables; in studies checked, under half for an unresolved V gene and the rest for unknown reasons. This sample gives tens of thousands of clones in total; 80% to 90% of them show up just once. 10% to 15% of the sample is in the top ten clones. The sequenced sample was peripheral blood. The origin of the receptors is a human donor with active COVID-19. The donor label of this sample is uncertain.

The V gene is TRBV18, the J gene TRBJ2-7, with 8 bases that match TRBD1. The CDR3 is 13 residues long. Per germline, CDR1 KGHSH and CDR2 LQKENI. With 2 bases clipped from V and 7 bases from J, the junction kept 4 bases outside the gene matches. Written as DNA, the CDR3 is TGTGCCAGCTCACCAAAACAGGGGGGAGAGCAGTACTTC. This encodes CASSPKQGGEQYF.

The chain employs TRBV5-6 and TRBJ1-2; TRBD1 matches 11 bases. The CDR3 is made up of 15 amino acids. Germline assignment: CDR1 SGHDT and CDR2 YYEEEE. V lost 3 bases and J lost 3; bases outside the gene matches: 4. In DNA, the CDR3 is TGTGCCAGCAGCTCCGGACAGGGGGCATACTATGGCTACACCTTC. Encoded protein: CASSSGQGAYYGYTF.

V usage is TRBV19 and J usage is TRBJ2-7; TRBD1 matches at 10 bases. This CDR3 is built from 13 residues. The J segment lost 6 bases and the V segment lost 3 bases, leaving 2 bases of the junction unmatched. Germline assignment: CDR1 LNHDA and CDR2 SQIVND (reference sequence). CDR3 DNA sequence: TGTGCCAGTAGTATGGACAGGGGGTCCGAGCAGTACTTC. Its translation is CASSMDRGSEQYF.

This chain links TRBV20-1 with TRBJ1-1; 7 nucleotides line up with TRBD1. Germline V gives CDR1 DFQATT, CDR2 SNEGSKA (reference sequence). With V trimmed by 3 bases and J by 1 base, 14 bases remained unmatched. The length of the CDR3 is 17 residues. CDR3 sequence reads: CSASPEPGQRKNTEAFF. DNA of the CDR3: TGCAGTGCTAGTCCAGAACCGGGACAGAGAAAGAACACTGAAGCTTTCTTT.

The rearrangement joins TRBV18 to TRBJ2-2, with a weak D call TRBD2 (5 bases). V was clipped by 0 bases and J by 3 bases, with 5 bases between them. This CDR3 comprises 14 residues. The germline gives CDR1 KGHSH, CDR2 LQKENI. CDR3 nucleotides: TGTGCCAGCTCACCACCGCGGGACACCGGGGAGCTGTTTTTT. This encodes CASSPPRDTGELFF.

The chain uses TRBV7-2 and TRBJ1-4, with 10 bases aligning to TRBD1. The germline V gene has CDR1 SGHTA and CDR2 FQGNSA. With V trimmed by 1 base and J by 7 bases, 0 bases remained unmatched. The CDR3 length is 14 residues. CDR3 region: CASSLGTGGEKLFF. In DNA, the CDR3 is TGTGCCAGCAGCTTAGGGACAGGGGGTGAAAAACTGTTTTTT.

The chain couples TRBV7-3 to TRBJ2-2; D remains unclear. Germline V gives CDR1 SGHTA, CDR2 FQGTGA. With 1 base removed from V and 4 bases from J, the gap between germline ends came to 10 bases. The CDR3 loop spans 15 amino acids. The DNA for the CDR3 is TGTGCCAGCAGCTTAAATCGGGTTGGCACCGGGGAGCTGTTTTTT. Its protein is CASSLNRVGTGELFF.

The chain is built from TRBV2 and TRBJ2-3; 10 nucleotides align to TRBD2. The CDR3 runs to 19 residues. Germline-derived CDR1 and CDR2 are SNHLY and FYNNEI. The junction had 17 bases not matched to a gene; V was cut back by 4 bases and J by 4 bases. For the CDR3, the DNA is TGTGCCAGCAGTGGTATAAGGAGAGCGGGGGGGCTCGTTTCAGATACGCAGTATTTT. Protein sequence: CASSGIRRAGGLVSDTQYF.

This rearrangement joins TRBV7-2 to TRBJ2-5; 11 bases align to TRBD2. The J call could be wrong; TRBJ2-7 is a better fit for the DNA end. Looked up from germline, CDR1 is SGHTA and CDR2 is FQGNSA. The CDR3 contains 15 residues. DNA of the CDR3: TGTGCCAGCAGCTTAGTAGCGGGAGGGCCTTACGAGCAGTACTTC. Its protein is CASSLVAGGPYEQYF.

CDR3 bases: TGTGCCAGCACCTTTGGGTGGGGAGGGGACGAGCAGTACTTC. It codes for CASTFGWGGDEQYF. This chain connects TRBV5-6 to TRBJ2-7; 7 nucleotides agree with TRBD2. Per germline, CDR1 SGHDT and CDR2 YYEEEE. J was trimmed by 5 bases and V by 6 bases; bases with no gene match: 11. This CDR3 region has 14 residues.

The chain employs TRBV6-5 and TRBJ2-7; 8 bases fit TRBD1. The V segment lost 6 bases and the J segment 5 bases; nucleotides outside the gene matches: 12. The CDR3 is 15 amino acids. Germline V gene data show CDR1 as MNHEY and CDR2 as SVGAGI. The CDR3 spells CASSGWDRKENEQYF. The CDR3 nucleotides are TGTGCCAGCAGCGGATGGGACAGGAAAGAGAACGAGCAGTACTTC.

This chain joins TRBV12-3 or TRBV12-4 and TRBJ1-2; 8 bases are shared with TRBD1. The CDR3 is 13 amino acids. With 9 bases clipped from V and 4 bases from J, the junction kept 7 bases outside the gene matches. The CDR3 region has the DNA TGTGCCAGTGATCAAACAGGGGGCTATGGCTACACCTTC. Translated, it gives CASDQTGGYGYTF.

The V and J genes are TRBV5-4 and TRBJ2-7; D perhaps matches TRBD1 (6 bases). V shed 0 bases and J shed 5 bases, with 12 bases lying between them. The CDR3 is 14 amino acids. CDR1 and CDR2 (germline): SGHNT, YYREEE (reference sequence). DNA of the CDR3: TGTGCCAGCAGCTTGGAAACGCGGACAGACGAGCAGTACTTC. Amino acid sequence: CASSLETRTDEQYF.

The chain uses TRBV5-6 and TRBJ2-1; D may be TRBD1 (5 bases). Trimming removed 0 bases from V and 6 bases from J, with 13 bases in between. The CDR3 has 15 residues. Germline CDR1 and CDR2: SGHDT and YYEEEE. The CDR3 nucleotides are TGTGCCAGCAGCTTGGGGACGCTCAGGGCCAATGAGCAGTTCTTC. The encoded protein is CASSLGTLRANEQFF.

The chain employs TRBV5-6 and TRBJ2-4, with TRBD1 as a possible D gene (6 bases). This CDR3 has 13 residues. The V gene lost 3 bases and the J gene lost 6 bases, with 10 bases spanning the gap. Germline V gene sequence: CDR1 SGHDT, CDR2 YYEEEE. CDR3 sequence reads: CASSYGTLNIQYF. CDR3 DNA sequence: TGTGCCAGCAGCTACGGGACACTAAACATTCAGTACTTC. Looking up the rest from reference TRBV5-6 and TRBJ2-4 gives the full variable domain: DAGVTQSPTHLIKTRGQQVTLRCSPKSGHDTVSWYQQALGQGPQFIFQYYEEEERQRGNFPDRFSGHQFPNYSSELNVNALLLGDSALYLCASSYGTLNIQYFGAGTRLSVL.

The chain carries TRBV5-1 and TRBJ1-3; possibly TRBD1 for D (5 bases). From germline, CDR1 is SGHRS and CDR2 YFSETQ. V lost 4 bases to trimming and J lost 2 bases, with 10 bases between them. The CDR3 length is 14 residues. The CDR3 sequence: CASSIGGAGNTIYF. The CDR3 DNA reads TGCGCCAGCAGCATCGGGGGTGCTGGAAACACCATATATTTT.

The chain combines TRBV18 with TRBJ2-7; D gene uncertain. V lost 3 bases and J 6 bases, leaving 9 bases between the germline ends. The CDR3 has 12 amino acids. The germline V gene has CDR1 KGHSH and CDR2 LQKENI. The CDR3 reads CASSPTAGEQYF. CDR3 in DNA: TGTGCCAGCTCACCCACGGCAGGCGAGCAGTACTTC.

V gene TRBV11-3 combines with J gene TRBJ1-1; tentatively, D is TRBD1 (5 bases). The CDR3 is 11 residues long. The V and J ends lost 2 bases and 11 bases respectively, with 9 bases between them. Germline V gene sequence: CDR1 SGHNT, CDR2 YENEEA. CDR3 protein: CASSLKGKAFF. Here the CDR3 DNA reads TGTGCCAGCAGCTTAAAGGGGAAGGCTTTCTTT.

The V gene is TRBV6-5, the J gene TRBJ1-1, with 8 bases fitting TRBD1. The V gene end was trimmed by 7 bases and the J gene end by 3 bases; junction bases not matched to a gene: 7. CDR3 length equals 14 residues. Germline V CDR1 and CDR2: MNHEY, SVGAGI. CDR3 bases: TGTGCCAGCAACTTCGACAGGGGCGACACTGAAGCTTTCTTT. It codes for CASNFDRGDTEAFF.

The chain recombines TRBV2 with TRBJ1-1, with 7 bases fitting TRBD1. Germline-derived CDR1 and CDR2 are SNHLY and FYNNEI. The V and J ends lost 5 bases and 3 bases, in that order; junction bases with no gene match: 3. The CDR3 is made up of 13 amino acids. CDR3: CASSQQGYTEAFF. The CDR3 DNA sequence: TGTGCCAGCAGTCAACAGGGGTACACTGAAGCTTTCTTT.

V gene TRBV23-1 combines with J gene TRBJ2-7, with 9 bases aligning to TRBD1. TRBV23-1 qualifies as an ORF whose function is uncertain. This CDR3 is built from 21 residues. Losses at the gene ends were 2 bases for V and 4 bases for J; bases not matched to a gene: 24. The CDR3 DNA reads TGCGCCAGCAGTCAAAGCCTAACTACGAACCCGGGACAGGGATCAGAATACGAGCAGTACTTC. This sequence encodes CASSQSLTTNPGQGSEYEQYF.

The CDR3 reads CASSSIRDNAEAFF. In nucleotides, the CDR3 is TGTGCCAGCAGCTCGATCAGGGATAACGCTGAAGCTTTCTTT. This chain joins TRBV11-3 and TRBJ1-1, with D perhaps TRBD1 (5 bases). Trimming removed 4 bases at V and 6 bases at J, with 15 bases between. This CDR3 contains 14 residues. Per germline, CDR1 SGHNT and CDR2 YENEEA.